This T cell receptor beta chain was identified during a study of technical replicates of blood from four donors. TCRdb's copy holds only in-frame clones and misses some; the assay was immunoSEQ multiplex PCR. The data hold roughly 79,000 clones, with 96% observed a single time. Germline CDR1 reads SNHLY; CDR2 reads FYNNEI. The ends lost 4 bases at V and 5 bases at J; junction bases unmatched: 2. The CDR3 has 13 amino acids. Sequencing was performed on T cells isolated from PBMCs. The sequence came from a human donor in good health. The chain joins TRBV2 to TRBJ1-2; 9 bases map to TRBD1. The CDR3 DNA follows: TGTGCCAGCAGTGTGACAGGGGGTTATGGCTACACCTTC. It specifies CASSVTGGYGYTF.